The next 15 T cell receptor beta chains were all read from a single sample in a study of beta chain features in type 1 diabetes. Overall study findings and caveats: Among all four CD4+ subsets, Type 1 diabetes patients had TCRB CDR3s that were moderately but significantly shorter.

All of the isolated RNA was reverse transcribed, so expressed TCRB transcripts were sequenced. Method: immunoSEQ multiplex PCR; TCRdb's copy keeps in-frame clones and lacks some. The table records almost 350,000 clones, 9.3% of them present only once. These receptors' antigens are unknown. Sequenced: central memory CD4+ T cells from blood. These receptors were collected from a young man with type 1 diabetes.

The chain links TRBV6-5 to TRBJ1-1; D possibly corresponds to TRBD1 (6 bases). This CDR3 contains 13 residues. V was trimmed by 5 bases and J by 4 bases, leaving 11 bases between them. Germline V gene data show CDR1 as MNHEY and CDR2 as SVGAGI. CDR3 amino acids: CASSPPGVTEAFF. The CDR3 nucleotides are TGTGCCAGCAGTCCCCCAGGGGTCACTGAAGCTTTCTTT.

This clone was detected a few times. This rearrangement joins TRBV5-1 to TRBJ2-5; 7 nucleotides align to TRBD1. Germline trimming cut 4 bases from V and 2 bases from J; bases unmatched to any gene: 8. The CDR3 runs to 15 residues. The V gene's germline CDR1 is SGHRS and CDR2 YFSETQ. CDR3 nucleotide sequence: TGCGCCAGCAGCGCCATGGGACAGCAACAAGAGACCCAGTACTTC. Translating it yields CASSAMGQQQETQYF.

V usage is TRBV5-1 and J usage is TRBJ2-7; 9 bases fit TRBD1. This CDR3 is 13 amino acids long. Germline-derived CDR1 and CDR2 are SGHRS and YFSETQ. J was trimmed by 7 bases and V by 3 bases; bases with no gene match: 5. This chain's CDR3 is CASSSGQGREQYF. The CDR3 DNA follows: TGCGCCAGCAGCTCCGGACAGGGGCGGGAGCAGTACTTC.

This clone was found a few times. The chain couples TRBV19 to TRBJ2-4; 7 bases are a match to TRBD1. This CDR3 spans 14 amino acids. Germline-derived CDR1 and CDR2 are LNHDA and SQIVND (reference sequence). Germline trimming cut 3 bases from V and 6 bases from J; bases unmatched to any gene: 5. CDR3 region: CASSIGTALNIQYF. CDR3 sequence (DNA): TGTGCCAGTAGTATCGGGACAGCGTTAAACATTCAGTACTTC.

The chain recombines TRBV28 with TRBJ1-1; 8 nucleotides agree with TRBD1. The CDR3 totals 15 residues. Germline CDR1 is MDHEN and CDR2 is SYDVKM. After removal of 2 bases from V and 3 bases from J, the junction contained 5 bases not matched to a gene. This CDR3 reads CASSLPQGAYTEAFF. The DNA for the CDR3 is TGTGCCAGCAGTTTACCTCAGGGGGCGTACACTGAAGCTTTCTTT.

The table lists this clone with a few counts. The chain couples TRBV7-8 to TRBJ2-7; possibly TRBD2 for D (7 bases). Trimming left V 4 bases short and J 5 bases short, with 18 bases between. The germline CDR1 and CDR2 sequences are SGHVS and FQNEAQ. The CDR3 loop spans 15 amino acids. The CDR3 DNA reads TGTGCCAGCAGCTCCGGGCGGGGGCCTTCGAACGAGCAGTACTTC. Its translation: CASSSGRGPSNEQYF.

As for this clone: A far larger clone differs by one base, so this is likely a read error. V and J are TRBV5-1 and TRBJ1-2, with D unresolved. This CDR3 comprises 12 residues. CDR1 is SGHRS and CDR2 is YFSETQ in the germline V gene. Trimming took 1 base from V and 4 from J, leaving 5 bases between them. In nucleotides, the CDR3 is TGCGCCAGCAGCTTGCCCGCCTATGGCTACACCTTC. Protein: CASSLPAYGYTF.

This clone was counted ten times or more. CDR3 in DNA: TGTGCCAGCAGCTTAGCCCAAGCGGGGGGCCGCACAGATACGCAGTATTTT. Its protein product is CASSLAQAGGRTDTQYF. The chain links TRBV7-2 to TRBJ2-3, with TRBD2 matching 9 bases. Germline loops: CDR1 SGHTA, CDR2 FQGNSA. V shed 0 bases and J 1 base; nucleotides not matched to a gene: 5. There are 17 residues in the CDR3.

The J gene is TRBJ1-1, the V gene TRBV5-6; a possible D gene is TRBD1 (6 bases). This CDR3 region has 15 residues. The V and J ends lost 4 bases and 1 base respectively, with 14 bases between them. CDR1 and CDR2 from the germline V gene are SGHDT and YYEEEE. Here the CDR3 reads CASSHTGTPNTEAFF. CDR3 in DNA: TGTGCCAGCAGCCATACCGGGACACCGAACACTGAAGCTTTCTTT. Using reference TRBV5-6 and TRBJ1-1 for the parts outside the CDR3, the full variable domain is DAGVTQSPTHLIKTRGQQVTLRCSPKSGHDTVSWYQQALGQGPQFIFQYYEEEERQRGNFPDRFSGHQFPNYSSELNVNALLLGDSALYLCASSHTGTPNTEAFFGQGTRLTVV.

This clone has a handful of counts. The rearrangement uses TRBV5-6 and TRBJ1-1, with TRBD1 matching 10 bases. The germline V gene encodes CDR1 SGHDT and CDR2 YYEEEE. With V trimmed by 4 bases and J by 3 bases, 3 bases remained unmatched. The length of the CDR3 is 14 residues. The CDR3 nucleotides are TGTGCCAGCAGCGACAGGGGGCGGGACACTGAAGCTTTCTTT. This translates into CASSDRGRDTEAFF. Full variable domain (remainder filled in from reference TRBV5-6 and TRBJ1-1): DAGVTQSPTHLIKTRGQQVTLRCSPKSGHDTVSWYQQALGQGPQFIFQYYEEEERQRGNFPDRFSGHQFPNYSSELNVNALLLGDSALYLCASSDRGRDTEAFFGQGTRLTVV.

The chain joins TRBV7-9 to TRBJ2-3; the D gene is possibly TRBD2 (6 bases). The CDR3 extends over 16 amino acids. The V gene's germline CDR1 is SEHNR and CDR2 FQNEAQ (reference sequence). Trimming removed 4 bases at V and 0 bases at J, with 14 bases between. Here the CDR3 reads CASSSYSGVSTDTQYF. The CDR3 DNA reads as TGTGCCAGCAGCTCTTACTCGGGGGTTAGCACAGATACGCAGTATTTT. The variable domain in full, completed from reference TRBV7-9 and TRBJ2-3, reads DTGVSQNPRHKITKRGQNVTFRCDPISEHNRLYWYRQTLGQGPEFLTYFQNEAQLEKSRLLSDRFSAERPKGSFSTLEIQRTEQGDSAMYLCASSSYSGVSTDTQYFGPGTRLTVL.

This clone was counted at least ten times. V and J are TRBV5-6 and TRBJ2-3; a possible D gene is TRBD1 (6 bases). V lost 4 bases to trimming and J lost 10 bases, with 13 bases between them. This CDR3 spans 12 amino acids. CDR1 and CDR2 (germline): SGHDT, YYEEEE. CDR3 bases: TGTGCCAGCAGCAGTGGACAGTTTTCGCAGTATTTT. Its protein is CASSSGQFSQYF.

This clone was seen only a few times. The J gene is TRBJ2-1, the V gene TRBV29-1; D not resolved. Trimming stripped 1 base from V and 10 bases from J, with 8 bases between. Germline V gives CDR1 SQVTM, CDR2 ANQGSEA. The CDR3 is 11 amino acids. CDR3 bases: TGCAGCGTTGAAGCGGACGTGGAGCAGTTCTTC. Translating gives CSVEADVEQFF.

There are a few counts of this clone. V and J are TRBV30 and TRBJ1-5; tentative D call: TRBD1 (6 bases). This CDR3 is built from 13 residues. Per the germline V gene, CDR1 is GTSNPN and CDR2 is SVGIG (reference sequence). V lost 4 bases, J lost 6 bases, and 13 bases lay in between. CDR3 protein: CAWMEGVGQPQHF. CDR3 DNA: TGTGCCTGGATGGAGGGGGTAGGTCAGCCCCAGCATTTT. The full variable domain, with the rest looked up from reference TRBV30 and TRBJ1-5, is SQTIHQWPATLVQPVGSPLSLECTVEGTSNPNLYWYRQAAGRGLQLLFYSVGIGQISSEVPQNLSASRPQDRQFILSSKKLLLSDSGFYLCAWMEGVGQPQHFGDGTRLSIL.

The chain combines TRBV10-3 with TRBJ1-6; D not certain. The germline V and J ends were trimmed by 0 bases and 4 bases, with 7 bases remaining between them. Germline CDR1 is ENHRY and CDR2 is SYGVKD. The CDR3 length is 15 residues. The CDR3 DNA follows: TGTGCCATCAGTGAGTCGCCAGATTATAATTCACCCCTCCACTTT. Translated, it gives CAISESPDYNSPLHF.